This T cell receptor (beta chain) was retrieved from a study of shared clonotypes between healthy human individuals. Regarding the study as a whole: In a few donors, around 5% of naive CD4 clonotypes appeared in common.

The repertoire was sequenced with immunoSEQ multiplex PCR; TCRdb's copy has only in-frame clones and lacks some. This table has over 850,000 clones, about 80% appearing once. A remark on this clone: Antigen unknown.

The study drew its donors from healthy HIV-negative adults without recent acute infections or vaccinations. The donors, all of them Caucasian adults, lived in Nashville, Tennessee. The sequence was obtained from a man aged 18 to 29 in good health. Some clones in this sample may be carry-over from other donors' samples. Sequencing was performed on memory CD4+ T cells from PBMCs. Subset specified: CD45RA-negative fraction.

The CDR3 region has the DNA TGTGCCAGCTCACCAATCCCGGGACTAGCTGTCGGGGAGCTGTTTTTT. Encoded protein: CASSPIPGLAVGELFF. The chain joins TRBV18 to TRBJ2-2; 9 nucleotides match TRBD2. This CDR3 region has 16 residues. CDR1 and CDR2 (germline): KGHSH, LQKENI. With V trimmed by 2 bases and J by 7 bases, 8 bases remained unmatched.